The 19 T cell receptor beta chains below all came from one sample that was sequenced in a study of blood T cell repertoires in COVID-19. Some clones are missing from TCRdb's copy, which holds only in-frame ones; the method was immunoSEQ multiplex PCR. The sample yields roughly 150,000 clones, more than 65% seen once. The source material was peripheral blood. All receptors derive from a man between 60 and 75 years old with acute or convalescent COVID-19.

CDR3 amino acids: CASSLNEGLATHEQFF. DNA of the CDR3: TGTGCCAGCAGCCTTAATGAGGGACTAGCGACGCATGAGCAGTTCTTC. This chain connects TRBV7-9 to TRBJ2-1; 10 bases are a match to TRBD2. Germline V gives CDR1 SEHNR, CDR2 FQNEAQ (reference sequence). V was pared by 5 bases and J by 8 bases, with 12 bases of the junction left unmatched. The CDR3 length is 16 residues.

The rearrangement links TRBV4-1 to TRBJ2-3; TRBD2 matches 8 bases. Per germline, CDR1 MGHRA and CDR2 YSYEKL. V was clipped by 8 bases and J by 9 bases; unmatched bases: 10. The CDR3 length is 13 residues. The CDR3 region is CASSGGRSNTQYF. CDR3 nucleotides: TGCGCCAGCTCTGGCGGGAGGTCAAACACGCAGTATTTT.

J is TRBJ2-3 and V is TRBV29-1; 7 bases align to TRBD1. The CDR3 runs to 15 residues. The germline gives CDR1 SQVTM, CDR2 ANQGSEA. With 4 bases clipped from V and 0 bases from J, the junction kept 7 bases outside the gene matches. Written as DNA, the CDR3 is TGCAGCGTTGCGATCGGACAGGTTAGCACAGATACGCAGTATTTT. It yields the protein CSVAIGQVSTDTQYF.

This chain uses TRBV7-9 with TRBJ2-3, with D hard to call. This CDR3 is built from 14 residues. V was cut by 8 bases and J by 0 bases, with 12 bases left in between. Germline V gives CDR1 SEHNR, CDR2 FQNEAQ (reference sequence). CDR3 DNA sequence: TGTGCCAGCGTGCTGTCTATTAGCACAGATACGCAGTATTTT. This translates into CASVLSISTDTQYF.

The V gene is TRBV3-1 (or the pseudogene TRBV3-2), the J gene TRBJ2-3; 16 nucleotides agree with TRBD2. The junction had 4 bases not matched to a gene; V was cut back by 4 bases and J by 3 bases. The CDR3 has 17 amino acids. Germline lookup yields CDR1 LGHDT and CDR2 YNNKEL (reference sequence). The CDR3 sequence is CASSPGTSGRATDTQYF. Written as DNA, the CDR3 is TGTGCCAGCAGCCCAGGGACTAGCGGGAGGGCGACAGATACGCAGTATTTT.

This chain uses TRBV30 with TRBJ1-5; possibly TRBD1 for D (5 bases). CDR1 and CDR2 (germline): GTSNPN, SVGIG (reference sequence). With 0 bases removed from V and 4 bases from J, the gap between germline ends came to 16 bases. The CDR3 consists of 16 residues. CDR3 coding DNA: TGTGCCTGGAGTGTTGCAGGGATCAATCAAAATCAGCCCCAGCATTTT. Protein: CAWSVAGINQNQPQHF.

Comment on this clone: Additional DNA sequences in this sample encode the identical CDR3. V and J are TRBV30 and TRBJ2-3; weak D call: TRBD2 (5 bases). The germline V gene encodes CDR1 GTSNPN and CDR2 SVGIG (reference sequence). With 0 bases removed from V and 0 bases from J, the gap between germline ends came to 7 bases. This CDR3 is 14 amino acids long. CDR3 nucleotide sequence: TGTGCCTGGAGTGTCGGAGGTAGCACAGATACGCAGTATTTT. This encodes CAWSVGGSTDTQYF. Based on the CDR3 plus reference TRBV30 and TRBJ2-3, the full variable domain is SQTIHQWPATLVQPVGSPLSLECTVEGTSNPNLYWYRQAAGRGLQLLFYSVGIGQISSEVPQNLSASRPQDRQFILSSKKLLLSDSGFYLCAWSVGGSTDTQYFGPGTRLTVL.

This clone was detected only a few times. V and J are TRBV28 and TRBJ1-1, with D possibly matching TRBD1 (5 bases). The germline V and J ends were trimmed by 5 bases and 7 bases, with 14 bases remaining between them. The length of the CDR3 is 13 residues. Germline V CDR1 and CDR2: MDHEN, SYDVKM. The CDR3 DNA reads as TGTGCCAGCAGTCCCCGGACAATAGGTGAAGCTTTCTTT. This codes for CASSPRTIGEAFF. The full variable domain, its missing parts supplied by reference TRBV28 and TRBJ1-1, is DVKVTQSSRYLVKRTGEKVFLECVQDMDHENMFWYRQDPGLGLRLIYFSYDVKMKEKGDIPEGYSVSREKKERFSLILESASTNQTSMYLCASSPRTIGEAFFGQGTRLTVV.

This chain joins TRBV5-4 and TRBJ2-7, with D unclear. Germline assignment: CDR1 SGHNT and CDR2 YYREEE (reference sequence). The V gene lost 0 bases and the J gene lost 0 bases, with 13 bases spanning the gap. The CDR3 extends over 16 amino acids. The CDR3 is CASSLEVGPASYEQYF. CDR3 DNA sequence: TGTGCCAGCAGCTTGGAAGTCGGTCCCGCCTCCTACGAGCAGTACTTC.

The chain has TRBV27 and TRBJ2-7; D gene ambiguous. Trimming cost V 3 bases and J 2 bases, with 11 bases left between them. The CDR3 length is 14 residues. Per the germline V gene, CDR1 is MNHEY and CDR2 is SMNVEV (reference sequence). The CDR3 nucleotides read TGTGCCAGCAGTTTTGGCTCTCTGACCTACGAGCAGTACTTC. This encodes CASSFGSLTYEQYF.

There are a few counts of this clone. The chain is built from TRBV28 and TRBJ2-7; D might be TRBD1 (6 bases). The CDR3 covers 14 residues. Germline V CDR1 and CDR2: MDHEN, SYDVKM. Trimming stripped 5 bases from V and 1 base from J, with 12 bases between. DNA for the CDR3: TGTGCCAGCAGTCCGCCCGGACAGTCCTACGAGCAGTACTTC. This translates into CASSPPGQSYEQYF.

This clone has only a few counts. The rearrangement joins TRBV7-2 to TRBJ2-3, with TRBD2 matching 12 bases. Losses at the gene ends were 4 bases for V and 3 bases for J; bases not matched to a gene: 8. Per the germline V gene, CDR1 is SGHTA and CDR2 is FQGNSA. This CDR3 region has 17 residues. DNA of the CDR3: TGTGCCAGCAGCTCCTTGACTAGCGGGAGATCGACAGATACGCAGTATTTT. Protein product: CASSSLTSGRSTDTQYF.

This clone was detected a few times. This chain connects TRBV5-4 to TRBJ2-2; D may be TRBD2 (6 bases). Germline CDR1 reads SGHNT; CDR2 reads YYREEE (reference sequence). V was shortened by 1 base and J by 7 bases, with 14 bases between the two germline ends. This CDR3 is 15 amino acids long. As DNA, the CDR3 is TGTGCCAGCAGCTTGTACACTAGCTGGGGCGGGGAGCTGTTTTTT. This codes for CASSLYTSWGGELFF.

This CDR3 is CASSQAPPGELFF. CDR3 DNA: TGTGCCAGCAGCCAAGCCCCTCCCGGGGAGCTGTTTTTT. V usage is TRBV3-1 (or the pseudogene TRBV3-2) and J usage is TRBJ2-2; D is undetermined. Looked up from germline, CDR1 is LGHDT and CDR2 is YNNKEL (reference sequence). Trimming cost V 1 base and J 6 bases, with 6 bases left between them. The CDR3 consists of 13 residues.

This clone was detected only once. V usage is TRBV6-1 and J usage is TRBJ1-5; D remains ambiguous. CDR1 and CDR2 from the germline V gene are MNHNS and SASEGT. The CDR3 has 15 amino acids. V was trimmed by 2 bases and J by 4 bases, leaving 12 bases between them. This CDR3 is CASSESSATNQPQHF. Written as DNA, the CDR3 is TGTGCCAGCAGTGAAAGCAGCGCTACGAATCAGCCCCAGCATTTT.

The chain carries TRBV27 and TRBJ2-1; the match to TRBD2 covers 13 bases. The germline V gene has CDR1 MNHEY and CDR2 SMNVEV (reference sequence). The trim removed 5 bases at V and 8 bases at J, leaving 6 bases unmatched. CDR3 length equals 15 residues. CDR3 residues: CASSSGLAGVYEQFF. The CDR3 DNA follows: TGTGCCAGCAGTAGCGGACTAGCGGGAGTCTATGAGCAGTTCTTC.

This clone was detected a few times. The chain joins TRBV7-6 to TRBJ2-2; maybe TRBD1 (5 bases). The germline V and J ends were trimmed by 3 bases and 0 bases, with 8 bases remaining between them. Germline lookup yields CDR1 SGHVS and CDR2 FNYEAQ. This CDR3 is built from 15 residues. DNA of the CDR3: TGTGCCAGCAGCTTTAAGGGGACGAACACCGGGGAGCTGTTTTTT. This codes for CASSFKGTNTGELFF.

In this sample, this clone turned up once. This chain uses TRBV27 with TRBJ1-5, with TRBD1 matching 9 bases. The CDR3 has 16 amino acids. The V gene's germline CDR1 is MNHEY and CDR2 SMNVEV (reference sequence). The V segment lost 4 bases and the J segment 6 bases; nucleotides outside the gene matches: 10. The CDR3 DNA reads TGTGCCAGCAGTTCCGGGACAGGGTGGGTTAGTCAGCCCCAGCATTTT. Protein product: CASSSGTGWVSQPQHF.

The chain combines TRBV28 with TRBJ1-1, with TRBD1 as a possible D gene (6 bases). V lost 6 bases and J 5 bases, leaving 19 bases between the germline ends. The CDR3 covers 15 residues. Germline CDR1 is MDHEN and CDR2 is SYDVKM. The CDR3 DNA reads TGTGCCAGCAGGCCCCTCAGGGGAAAGATAACTGAAGCTTTCTTT. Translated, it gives CASRPLRGKITEAFF.